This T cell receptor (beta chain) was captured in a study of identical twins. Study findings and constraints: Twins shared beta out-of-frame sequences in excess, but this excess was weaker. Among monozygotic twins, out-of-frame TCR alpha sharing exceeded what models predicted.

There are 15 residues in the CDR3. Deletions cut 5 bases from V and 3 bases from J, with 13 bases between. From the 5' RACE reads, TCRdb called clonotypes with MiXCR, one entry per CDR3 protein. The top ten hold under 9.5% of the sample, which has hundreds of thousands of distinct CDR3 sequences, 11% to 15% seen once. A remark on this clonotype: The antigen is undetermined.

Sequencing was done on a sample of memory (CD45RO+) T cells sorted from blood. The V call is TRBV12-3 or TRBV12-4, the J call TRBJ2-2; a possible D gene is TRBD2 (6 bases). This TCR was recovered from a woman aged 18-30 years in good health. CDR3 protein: CASSRGTLDTGELFF. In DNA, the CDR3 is TGTGCCAGCAGTCGCGGGACTCTAGACACCGGGGAGCTGTTTTTT.